This TCR beta chain stems from a study of T cell repertoires in cytomegalovirus infection. In the study overall: Indicated by public TCR beta signatures were CMV infection and matching HLA type.

TCRdb processed the reads anew with MiXCR; each CDR3 protein has one entry. This table has 250,000 to 300,000 distinct CDR3 sequences, approximately 10% appearing once. The CDR3 has 12 residues. Deletions cut 8 bases from V and 3 bases from J, with 11 bases between. The V gene's germline CDR1 is MDHEN and CDR2 SYDVKM. Whole-study results and caveats: Cumulated frequencies of public TCR beta families served to identify carriers of CMV plus the relevant HLA. The response measured ex vivo was dominated by TCR beta clonotypes (HLA-C-restricted and CMV-specific).

In its sample, this clonotype was seen many times. Antigen specificity is unknown. The chain has TRBV28 and TRBJ2-7, with D perhaps TRBD1 or TRBD2 (6 bases each). The clonotype comes from a human donor in good health (CMV status not recorded). Some clones in this sample may be carry-over from other donors' samples. Sequencing used PBMCs. The CDR3 protein is CASGGQGYEQYF. The CDR3 nucleotides read TGTGCCAGCGGGGGGCAGGGCTACGAGCAGTACTTC.